The clone carrying this TCR beta chain appeared a single time. This record belongs to a study of blood T cell repertoires in COVID-19. In the study overall: The United States, Italy and Spain provided the acute and convalescent COVID-19 samples. PBMCs, B-cell-depleted T cells, or T cells were the source of the cDNA or gDNA that made up the material.

Germline CDR1 reads SGDLS; CDR2 reads YYNGEE. V was pared by 0 bases and J by 8 bases, with 13 bases between. The CDR3 extends over 14 amino acids. How the authors handled the data: Reference gene primer amplification gave estimated nucleated cell counts. Clones were sequenced by immunoSEQ multiplex PCR, and TCRdb holds only the in-frame ones, with some missing. The D gene and trimming were derived from the DNA, and the V and J assignments and clone size from that table. The profile shows about 88,000 clones, about 84% of them singletons. Sequencing was carried out using peripheral blood. The clonotype originates from a woman in her 70s with acute or convalescent COVID-19. V usage is TRBV9 and J usage is TRBJ2-3; D is unclear. CDR3 in amino acids: CASSVVEARGTQYF. The CDR3 region has the DNA TGTGCCAGCAGCGTAGTCGAGGCTCGCGGTACGCAGTATTTT.